The clone carrying this T cell receptor (beta chain) was picked up many times. No antigen is known for it. CDR1 and CDR2 (germline): SNHLY, FYNNEI. There are 13 residues in the CDR3. Trimming cost V 6 bases and J 0 bases; bases outside gene matches: 1. RNA transcripts provided the source from which TCR beta CDR3 regions were amplified. HTBI primers were the set used in a first-round RT-PCR of the TCR CDR3. TCRdb itself ran the multiplex PCR reads through MiXCR, one entry per CDR3 protein. The sample has 700,000 or so distinct CDR3 sequences, roughly 17% seen once. These patients, aged 18 to 65, had recently diagnosed hyperthyroidism lasting under 2 months. This sample is drawn from a study of T cells in Graves' hyperthyroidism and ophthalmopathy. Study overall: Peripheral blood sampling occurred at initial diagnosis, before any treatment.

Broader study findings: Most thyroid clonotypes with frequency above 0.001 were detected in blood.

The V and J genes are TRBV2 and TRBJ1-1, with TRBD1 identical over 7 bases. The sample was blood. This TCR was sampled from a man younger than 30 with Graves' hyperthyroidism. CDR3 residues: CASRGQMNTEAFF. CDR3 coding DNA: TGTGCCAGCAGGGGACAGATGAACACTGAAGCTTTCTTT.